Listed below are T cell receptor beta chains from one sample, sequenced in a study of T cell responses to AZD1222 COVID-19 vaccine. Only in-frame clones appear in the TCRdb table, and some are missing; sequencing was by immunoSEQ multiplex PCR. The data show tens of thousands of clones, about four fifths seen once. This specimen was peripheral blood, taken 28 days after the second AZD1222 dose. Receptors were obtained from an adult who received the AZD1222 COVID-19 vaccine. The CDR3 runs from the conserved cysteine through the conserved F or W. A D gene is named only where the DNA matches it firmly. Clone size appears in some rows only: once, few, many, or a class for an expanded clone.

clone_size	d_call	v_call	j_call	cdr3_nt	cdr3_aa
NA	TRBD1	TRBV5-1	TRBJ1-1	TGCGCCAGCAGCGGGGGACAGGGGATGAACACTGAAGCTTTCTTT	CASSGGQGMNTEAFF
NA	TRBD2	TRBV18	TRBJ2-1	TGTGCCAGCTCACCACGGCAGCTAGGGCTAGCGGGGGACAATGAGCAGTTCTTC	CASSPRQLGLAGDNEQFF
NA	NA	TRBV7-3	TRBJ1-1	TGTGCCAGCAGCCTCACCAGGAACACTGAAGCTTTCTTT	CASSLTRNTEAFF
NA	TRBD2	TRBV5-1	TRBJ2-3	TGCGCCAGCAGCTCCGGGACTAGTTTCCCAGATACGCAGTATTTT	CASSSGTSFPDTQYF
NA	TRBD1	TRBV18	TRBJ1-5	TGTGCCAGCTCACAAGAGACAGGGGACAATCAGCCCCAGCATTTT	CASSQETGDNQPQHF
NA	NA	TRBV3-1/TRBV3-2	TRBJ1-1	TGTGCCAGCAGCCAAGACCCTCGGTACGGCACTGAAGCTTTCTTT	CASSQDPRYGTEAFF
NA	NA	TRBV5-1	TRBJ2-3	TGCGCCAGCAGCTTCGGAGGTGACACAGATACGCAGTATTTT	CASSFGGDTDTQYF
NA	TRBD1	TRBV6-2/TRBV6-3	TRBJ2-1	TGTGCCAGCAGTAAACCGGGACAGGGGAGGGATGAGCAGTTCTTC	CASSKPGQGRDEQFF
NA	NA	TRBV30	TRBJ1-1	TGTGCCTGGAGAGAAGGACGGGGCAGATTTACTGAAGCTTTCTTT	CAWREGRGRFTEAFF
few	NA	TRBV3-1/TRBV3-2	TRBJ1-1	TGTGCCAGCAGCCAAGATATTCTCAATGAAGCTTTCTTT	CASSQDILNEAFF
NA	TRBD1	TRBV5-6	TRBJ2-3	TGTGCCAGCAGCTTCTGGGACAGGGGTTTCACAGATACGCAGTATTTT	CASSFWDRGFTDTQYF
NA	NA	TRBV4-1	TRBJ1-5	TGCGCCAGCAGCCAAGATGCTGGTCAGACGTATCAGCCCCAGCATTTT	CASSQDAGQTYQPQHF
NA	NA	TRBV19	TRBJ1-5	TGTGCCAGCTCAAAGTCGGGGCCCCAGCATTTT	CASSKSGPQHF
NA	NA	TRBV4-3	TRBJ1-1	TGCGCCAGCAGCCAAGAAGGATGGGGAACTGAAGCTTTCTTT	CASSQEGWGTEAFF
NA	TRBD1	TRBV10-2	TRBJ1-1	TGCGCCAGCAGTGAGATTCAGGGGGCTTACACTGAAGCTTTCTTT	CASSEIQGAYTEAFF
NA	TRBD1	TRBV3-1/TRBV3-2	TRBJ2-4	TGTGCCAGCAGCCAAGTTGGACAGGGGGTAGCCAAAAACATTCAGTACTTT	CASSQVGQGVAKNIQYF
NA	NA	TRBV7-2	TRBJ1-5	TGTGCCAGCAGCTTAAGCAATCAGCCCCAGCATTTT	CASSLSNQPQHF
NA	NA	TRBV7-9	TRBJ1-1	TGTGCCAGCAGCGGCACAGGTTTTAACACTGAAGCTTTCTTT	CASSGTGFNTEAFF
NA	NA	TRBV28	TRBJ1-1	TGTGCCAGCCATAAGGGGGACACTGAAGCTTTCTTT	CASHKGDTEAFF
NA	TRBD1	TRBV10-3	TRBJ1-5	TGTGCCATCAGTGACGGACAGGGGGTGATCAGCAATCAGCCCCAGCATTTT	CAISDGQGVISNQPQHF
NA	NA	TRBV5-1	TRBJ1-6	TGCGCCAGCAGCCCTCAACTCATCCAACGGGGGGTTAATAATTCACCCCTCCACTTT	CASSPQLIQRGVNNSPLHF
once	NA	TRBV6-1	TRBJ1-2	TGTGCCAGCAGTGAACGCAGCATAGTGGTTGGCTACACCTTC	CASSERSIVVGYTF
NA	TRBD1	TRBV7-2	TRBJ1-2	TGTGCCAGCAGGTACGACAGGGGGCGCAACTATGGCTACACCTTC	CASRYDRGRNYGYTF
many	TRBD1	TRBV18	TRBJ2-7	TGTGCCAGCTCACCACCGAGGGGACAGGCGTACGAGCAGTACTTC	CASSPPRGQAYEQYF
NA	NA	TRBV27	TRBJ2-7	TGTGCCAGCACCAGAGGAGACTCCTACGAGCAGTACTTC	CASTRGDSYEQYF
NA	NA	TRBV3-1/TRBV3-2	TRBJ1-2	TGTGCCAGCAGCCCCAGGGATAACTATGGCTACACCTTC	CASSPRDNYGYTF
NA	TRBD1	TRBV14	TRBJ1-6	TGTGCCAGCAGCCAAGGAGGGGGCAGGGTGAATTCACCCCTCCACTTT	CASSQGGGRVNSPLHF
NA	NA	TRBV5-1	TRBJ2-1	TGCGCCAGCCGTGTGAGCGGCACATACAATGAGCAGTTCTTC	CASRVSGTYNEQFF
NA	NA	TRBV30	TRBJ2-1	TGTGCCTGGGGCCGCGGGGCGGGCCAAAACTACAATGAGCAGTTCTTC	CAWGRGAGQNYNEQFF
NA	NA	TRBV14	TRBJ1-2	TGTGCCAGCAGCCAAGGCCTGGGACCCTTGGATGGCTACACCTTC	CASSQGLGPLDGYTF
NA	TRBD1	TRBV10-3	TRBJ1-6	TGTGCCATCGCCGGGACAGTCGTCAATTCACCCCTCCACTTT	CAIAGTVVNSPLHF
NA	NA	TRBV5-1	TRBJ1-2	TGCGCCAGCAGCTTGGGTGGGGGAGAAGAAGGCTACACCTTC	CASSLGGGEEGYTF
NA	TRBD1	TRBV6-5	TRBJ1-1	TGTGCCAGCTTACCGGGACAGGGGTTTGAAGCTGAAGCTTTCTTT	CASLPGQGFEAEAFF
NA	NA	TRBV9	TRBJ2-3	TGTGCCAGCAGCGTAGGTTCCCCCGGGGGGCCAACAGATACGCAGTATTTT	CASSVGSPGGPTDTQYF
NA	TRBD1	TRBV11-2	TRBJ2-7	TGTGCCAGCAGCTTACACTGGGGGACAGGGGTCGAGCAGTACTTC	CASSLHWGTGVEQYF
NA	TRBD2	TRBV4-1	TRBJ2-1	TGCGCCAGCAGCCCTAGCGGGGTGGGTAACAATGAGCAGTTCTTC	CASSPSGVGNNEQFF
once	NA	TRBV27	TRBJ1-2	TGTGCCAGCAGTTTATTGGCGGGGGGCGCGTTGGGCTACACCTTC	CASSLLAGGALGYTF
NA	NA	TRBV21-1	TRBJ2-1	TGTGCCAGCAGCAAATCTGTTTGGCGAGTGCCGGGACAGTCCTACAATGAGCAGTTCTTC	CASSKSVWRVPGQSYNEQFF
NA	NA	TRBV29-1	TRBJ1-1	TGCAGCGTTGTCAGAGGAGGGGCTGAAGCTTTCTTT	CSVVRGGAEAFF